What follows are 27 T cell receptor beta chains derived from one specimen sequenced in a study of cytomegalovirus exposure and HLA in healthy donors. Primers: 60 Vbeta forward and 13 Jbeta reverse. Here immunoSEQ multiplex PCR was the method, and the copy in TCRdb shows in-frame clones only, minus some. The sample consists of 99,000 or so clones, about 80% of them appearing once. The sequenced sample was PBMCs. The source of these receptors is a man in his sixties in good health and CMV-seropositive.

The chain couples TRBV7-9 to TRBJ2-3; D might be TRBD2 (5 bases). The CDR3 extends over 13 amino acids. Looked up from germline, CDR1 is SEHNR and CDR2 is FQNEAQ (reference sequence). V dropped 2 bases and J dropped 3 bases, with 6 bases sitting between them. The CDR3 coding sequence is TGTGCCAGCAGCTTACCGGGGACAGATACGCAGTATTTT. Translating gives CASSLPGTDTQYF. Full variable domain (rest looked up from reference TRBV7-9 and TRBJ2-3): DTGVSQNPRHKITKRGQNVTFRCDPISEHNRLYWYRQTLGQGPEFLTYFQNEAQLEKSRLLSDRFSAERPKGSFSTLEIQRTEQGDSAMYLCASSLPGTDTQYFGPGTRLTVL.

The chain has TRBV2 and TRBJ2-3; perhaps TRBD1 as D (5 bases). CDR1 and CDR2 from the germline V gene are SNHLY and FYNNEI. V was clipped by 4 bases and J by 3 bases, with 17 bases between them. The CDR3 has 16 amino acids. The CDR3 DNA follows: TGTGCCAGCAGTGGGGGCCACCTGACAGATACAGATACGCAGTATTTT. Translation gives CASSGGHLTDTDTQYF.

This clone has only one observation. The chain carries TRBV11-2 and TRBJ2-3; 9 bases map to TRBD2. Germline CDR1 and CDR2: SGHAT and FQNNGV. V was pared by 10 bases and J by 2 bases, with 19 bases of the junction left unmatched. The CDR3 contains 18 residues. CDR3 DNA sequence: TGTGCCACCCAACCGTGGAGCGGGGGGCTCCGTTCCACAGATACGCAGTATTTT. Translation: CATQPWSGGLRSTDTQYF.

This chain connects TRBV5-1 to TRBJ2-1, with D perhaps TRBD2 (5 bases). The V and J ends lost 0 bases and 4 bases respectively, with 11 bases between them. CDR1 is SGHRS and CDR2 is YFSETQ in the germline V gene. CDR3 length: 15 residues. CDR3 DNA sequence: TGCGCCAGCAGCTTGGTGCAACCGGGGTACAATGAGCAGTTCTTC. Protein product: CASSLVQPGYNEQFF.

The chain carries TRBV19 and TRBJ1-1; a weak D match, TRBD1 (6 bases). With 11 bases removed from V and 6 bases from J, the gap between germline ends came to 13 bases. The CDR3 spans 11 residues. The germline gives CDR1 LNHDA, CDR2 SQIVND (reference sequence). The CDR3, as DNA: TGTGCCGTCAAGGGGGGGCCTGAAGCTTTCTTT. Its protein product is CAVKGGPEAFF.

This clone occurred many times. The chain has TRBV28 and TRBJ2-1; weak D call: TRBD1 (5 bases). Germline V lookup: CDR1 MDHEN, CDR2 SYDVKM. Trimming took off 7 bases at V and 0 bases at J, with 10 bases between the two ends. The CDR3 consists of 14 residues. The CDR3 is CASTPGFSYNEQFF. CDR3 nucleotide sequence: TGTGCCAGCACGCCAGGGTTCTCCTACAATGAGCAGTTCTTC.

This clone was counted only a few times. This chain's CDR3 is CASSPGTGQREQFF. The CDR3 region has the DNA TGTGCCAGCAGTCCCGGGACAGGACAACGAGAGCAGTTCTTC. V and J are TRBV6-5 and TRBJ2-1, with TRBD1 identical over 8 bases. From germline, CDR1 is MNHEY and CDR2 SVGAGI. The CDR3 loop spans 14 amino acids. Trimming cost V 5 bases and J 10 bases; bases outside gene matches: 10.

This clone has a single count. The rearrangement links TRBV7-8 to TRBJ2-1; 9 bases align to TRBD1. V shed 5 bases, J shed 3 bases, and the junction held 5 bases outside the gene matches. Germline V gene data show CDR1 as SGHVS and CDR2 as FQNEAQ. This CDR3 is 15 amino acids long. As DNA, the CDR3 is TGTGCCAGCAGCCTTGGGACAGGGAGCTACAATGAGCAGTTCTTC. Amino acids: CASSLGTGSYNEQFF.

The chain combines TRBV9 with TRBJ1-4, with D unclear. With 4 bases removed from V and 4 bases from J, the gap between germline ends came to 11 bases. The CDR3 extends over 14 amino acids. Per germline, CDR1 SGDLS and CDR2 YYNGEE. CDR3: CASSSTPYNEKLFF. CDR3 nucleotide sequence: TGTGCCAGCAGCTCGACACCATATAATGAAAAACTGTTTTTT.

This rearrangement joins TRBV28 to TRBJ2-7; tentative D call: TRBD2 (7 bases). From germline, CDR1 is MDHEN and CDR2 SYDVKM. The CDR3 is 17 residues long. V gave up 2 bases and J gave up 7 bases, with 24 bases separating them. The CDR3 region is CASSLAGLAGALGEQYF. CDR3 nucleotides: TGTGCCAGCAGTTTAGCCGGACTCGCGGGGGCCTTGGGGGAGCAGTACTTC.

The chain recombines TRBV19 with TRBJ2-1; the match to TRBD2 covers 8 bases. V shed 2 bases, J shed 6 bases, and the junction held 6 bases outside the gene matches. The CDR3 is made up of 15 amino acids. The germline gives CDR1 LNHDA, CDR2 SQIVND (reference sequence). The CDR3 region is CASSITGTSFNEQFF. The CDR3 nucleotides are TGTGCCAGTAGTATAACCGGGACTAGTTTCAATGAGCAGTTCTTC.

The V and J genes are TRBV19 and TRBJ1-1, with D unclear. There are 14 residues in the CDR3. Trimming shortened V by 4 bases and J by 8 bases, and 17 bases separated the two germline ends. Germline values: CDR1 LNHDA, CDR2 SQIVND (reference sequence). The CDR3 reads CASSKPDGSPEAFF. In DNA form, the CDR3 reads TGTGCCAGTAGTAAACCAGATGGGAGCCCCGAAGCTTTCTTT. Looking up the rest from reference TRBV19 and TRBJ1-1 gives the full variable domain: DGGITQSPKYLFRKEGQNVTLSCEQNLNHDAMYWYRQDPGQGLRLIYYSQIVNDFQKGDIAEGYSVSREKKESFPLTVTSAQKNPTAFYLCASSKPDGSPEAFFGQGTRLTVV.

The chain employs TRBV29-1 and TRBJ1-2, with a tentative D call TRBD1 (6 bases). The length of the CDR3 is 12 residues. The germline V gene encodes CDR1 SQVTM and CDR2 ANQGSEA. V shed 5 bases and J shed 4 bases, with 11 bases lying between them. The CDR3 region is CSVTGTRYGYTF. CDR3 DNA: TGCAGCGTTACCGGGACACGCTATGGCTACACCTTC.

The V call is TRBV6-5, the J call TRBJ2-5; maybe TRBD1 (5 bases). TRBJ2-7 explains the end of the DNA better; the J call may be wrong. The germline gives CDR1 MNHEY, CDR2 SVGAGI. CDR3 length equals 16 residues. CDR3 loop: CASSYYSGFHPYEQYF. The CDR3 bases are TGTGCCAGCAGTTACTATTCAGGGTTTCACCCTTACGAGCAGTACTTC.

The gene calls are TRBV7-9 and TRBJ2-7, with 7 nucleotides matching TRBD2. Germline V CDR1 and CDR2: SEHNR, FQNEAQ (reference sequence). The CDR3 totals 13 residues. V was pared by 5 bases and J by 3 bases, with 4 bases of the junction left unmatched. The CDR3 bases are TGTGCCAGCAGCCCTTCGGGGGGCTACGAGCAGTACTTC. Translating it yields CASSPSGGYEQYF.

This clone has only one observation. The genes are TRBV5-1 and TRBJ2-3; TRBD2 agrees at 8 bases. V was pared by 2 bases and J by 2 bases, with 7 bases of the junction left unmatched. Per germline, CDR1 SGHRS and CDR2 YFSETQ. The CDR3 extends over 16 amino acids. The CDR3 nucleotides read TGCGCCAGCAGCTTTGGTGGGCGGGGGGCCACAGATACGCAGTATTTT. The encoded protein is CASSFGGRGATDTQYF.

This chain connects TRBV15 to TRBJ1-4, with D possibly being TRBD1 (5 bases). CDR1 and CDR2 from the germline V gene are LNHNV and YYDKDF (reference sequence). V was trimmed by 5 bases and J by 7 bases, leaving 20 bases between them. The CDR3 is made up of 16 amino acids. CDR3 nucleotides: TGTGCCACCAGCGGGCGGAGAGGTGGGGGGTTTGAAAAACTGTTTTTT. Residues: CATSGRRGGGFEKLFF.

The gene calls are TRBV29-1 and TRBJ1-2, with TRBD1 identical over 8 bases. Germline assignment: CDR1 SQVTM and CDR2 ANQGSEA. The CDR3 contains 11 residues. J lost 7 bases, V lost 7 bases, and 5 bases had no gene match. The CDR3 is CSAPDRGGYTF. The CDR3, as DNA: TGCAGCGCTCCCGACAGGGGTGGCTACACCTTC.

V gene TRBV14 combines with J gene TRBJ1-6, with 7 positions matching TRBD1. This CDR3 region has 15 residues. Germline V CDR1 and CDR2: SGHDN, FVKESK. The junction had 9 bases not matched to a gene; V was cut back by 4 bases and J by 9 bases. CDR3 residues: CASSPTTGPPSPLHF. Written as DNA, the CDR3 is TGTGCCAGCAGCCCTACGACAGGGCCCCCTTCACCCCTCCACTTT.

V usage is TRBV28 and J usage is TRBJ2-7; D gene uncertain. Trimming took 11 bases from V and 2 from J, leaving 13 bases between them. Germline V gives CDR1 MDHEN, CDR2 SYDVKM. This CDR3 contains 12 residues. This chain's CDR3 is CAARGRTYEQYF. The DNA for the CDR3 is TGTGCCGCCCGAGGCCGTACCTACGAGCAGTACTTC.

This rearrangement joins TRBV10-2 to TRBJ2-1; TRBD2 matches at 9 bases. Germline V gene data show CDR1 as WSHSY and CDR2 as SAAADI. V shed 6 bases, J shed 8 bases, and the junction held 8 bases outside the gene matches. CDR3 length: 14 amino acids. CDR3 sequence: CASRGGGGAYEQFF. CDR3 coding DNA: TGCGCCAGCAGAGGGGGCGGGGGGGCGTATGAGCAGTTCTTC.

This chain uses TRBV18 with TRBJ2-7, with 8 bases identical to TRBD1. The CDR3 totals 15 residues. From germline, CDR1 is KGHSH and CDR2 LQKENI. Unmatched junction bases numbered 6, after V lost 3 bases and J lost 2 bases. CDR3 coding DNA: TGTGCCAGCTCACCCGGCAGGGGGCGTACCTACGAGCAGTACTTC. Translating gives CASSPGRGRTYEQYF.

CDR3 region: CASSPLTLGQGATDTQYF. The DNA for the CDR3 is TGTGCCAGCTCACCCCTAACCCTCGGACAGGGTGCGACAGATACGCAGTATTTT. This chain connects TRBV18 to TRBJ2-3; 8 positions match TRBD1. Germline V gene sequence: CDR1 KGHSH, CDR2 LQKENI. The CDR3 extends over 18 amino acids. V was pared by 3 bases and J by 3 bases, with 14 bases of the junction left unmatched.

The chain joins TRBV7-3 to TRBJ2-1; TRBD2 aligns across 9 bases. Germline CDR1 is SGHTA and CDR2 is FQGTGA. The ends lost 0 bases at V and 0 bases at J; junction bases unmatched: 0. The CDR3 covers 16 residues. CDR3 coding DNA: TGTGCCAGCAGCTTAACTAGCGGGGGCTCCTACAATGAGCAGTTCTTC. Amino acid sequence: CASSLTSGGSYNEQFF. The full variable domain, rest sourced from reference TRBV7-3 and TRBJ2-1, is GAGVSQTPSNKVTEKGKYVELRCDPISGHTALYWYRQSLGQGPEFLIYFQGTGAADDSGLPNDRFFAVRPEGSVSTLKIQRTERGDSAVYLCASSLTSGGSYNEQFFGPGTRLTVL.

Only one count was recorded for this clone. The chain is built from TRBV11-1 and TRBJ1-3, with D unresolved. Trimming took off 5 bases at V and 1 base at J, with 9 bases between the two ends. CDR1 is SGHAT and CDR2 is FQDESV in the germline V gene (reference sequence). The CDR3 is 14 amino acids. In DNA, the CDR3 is TGTGCCAGCAGCCGGCGAGGGTCTGGAAACACCATATATTTT. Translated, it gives CASSRRGSGNTIYF.

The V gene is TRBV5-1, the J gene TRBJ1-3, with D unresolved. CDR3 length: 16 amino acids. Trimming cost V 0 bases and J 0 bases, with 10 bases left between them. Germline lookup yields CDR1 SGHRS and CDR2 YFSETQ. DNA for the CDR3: TGCGCCAGCAGCTTGGGGGCGACGAGCTCTGGAAACACCATATATTTT. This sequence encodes CASSLGATSSGNTIYF.

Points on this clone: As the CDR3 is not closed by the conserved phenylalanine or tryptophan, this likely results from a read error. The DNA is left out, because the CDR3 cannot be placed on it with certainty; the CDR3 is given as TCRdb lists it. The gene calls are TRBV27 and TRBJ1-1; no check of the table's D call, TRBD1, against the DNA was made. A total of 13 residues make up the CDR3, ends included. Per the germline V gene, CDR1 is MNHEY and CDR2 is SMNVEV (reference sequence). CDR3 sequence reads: CASSPSSARVGQI.